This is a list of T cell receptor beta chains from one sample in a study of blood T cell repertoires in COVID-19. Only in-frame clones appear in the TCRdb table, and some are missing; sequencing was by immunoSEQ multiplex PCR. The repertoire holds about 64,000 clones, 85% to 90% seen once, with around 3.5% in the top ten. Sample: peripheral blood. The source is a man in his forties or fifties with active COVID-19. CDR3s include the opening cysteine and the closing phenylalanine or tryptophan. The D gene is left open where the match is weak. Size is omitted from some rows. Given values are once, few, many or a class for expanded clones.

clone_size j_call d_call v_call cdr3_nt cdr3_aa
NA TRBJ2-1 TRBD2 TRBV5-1 TGCGCCAGCAGACTTTTTACGAGCGGGGGCCTTTCGGGTGAGCAGTTCTTC CASRLFTSGGLSGEQFF
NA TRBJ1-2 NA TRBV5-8 TGTGCCAGCCGCAGGGGCCTAACGGGATATGGCTACACCTTC CASRRGLTGYGYTF
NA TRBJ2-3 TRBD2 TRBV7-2 TGTGCCAGCAGCCCACCGGGACTAGCGAGGGGAGATACGCAGTATTTT CASSPPGLARGDTQYF
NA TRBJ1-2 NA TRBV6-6 TGTGCCAGCAGTCTAGCCTATGGCTACACCTTC CASSLAYGYTF
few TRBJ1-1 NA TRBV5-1 TGCGCCAGCAGCTTGACTGGGAACACTGAAGCTTTCTTT CASSLTGNTEAFF
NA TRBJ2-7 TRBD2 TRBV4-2 TGTGCCAGCAGCCAAGATCCGGCTAGCGGTAACCGCTACGAGCAGTACTTC CASSQDPASGNRYEQYF
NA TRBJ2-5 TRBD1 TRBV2 TGTGCCAGCAAGACAGGGGACCAAGAGACCCAGTACTTC CASKTGDQETQYF
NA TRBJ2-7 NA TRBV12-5 TGTGCTAGTGGGCGGGACTCCCGGGGAGAGCAGTACTTC CASGRDSRGEQYF
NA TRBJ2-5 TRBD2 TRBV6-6 TGTGCCAGCAGGCTAGCGGGAGTTAGGGAGACCCAGTACTTC CASRLAGVRETQYF
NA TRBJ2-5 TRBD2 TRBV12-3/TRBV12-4 TGTGCCAGCAGTCGCGGGGGAGAGACCCAGTACTTC CASSRGGETQYF
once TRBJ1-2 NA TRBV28 TGTGCCAGCAGCGAACTTAACTATGGCTACACCTTC CASSELNYGYTF
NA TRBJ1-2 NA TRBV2 TGTGCCAGCACCCCAGACAGGTTATGGACCTTC CASTPDRLWTF
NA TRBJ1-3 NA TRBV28 TGTGCCAGCAGTTTATCCGGGTATGGAAACACCATATATTTT CASSLSGYGNTIYF
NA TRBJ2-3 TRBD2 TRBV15 TGTGCCACCAGCAGAGTCCCGGGAGGAGGCACAGATACGCAGTATTTT CATSRVPGGGTDTQYF
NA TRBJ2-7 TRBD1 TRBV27 TGTGCCAGCAGGGACCGGGACAGGGACTACGAGCAGTACTTC CASRDRDRDYEQYF
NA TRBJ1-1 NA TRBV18 TGTGCCAGCTCAACAACAAGCCCTCAGGGGGAAGCTTTCTTT CASSTTSPQGEAFF
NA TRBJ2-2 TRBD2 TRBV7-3 TGTGCCAGCAGCTTAGGACTAGCGGGAGGTGCCGGGGAGCTGTTTTTT CASSLGLAGGAGELFF
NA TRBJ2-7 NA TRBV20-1 TGCAGTCCCCTAAGGGGGTACGAGCAGTACTTC CSPLRGYEQYF
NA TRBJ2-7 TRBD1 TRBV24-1 TGTGCCACCAGTGAGGCAGGGGGCGACGAGCAGTACTTC CATSEAGGDEQYF
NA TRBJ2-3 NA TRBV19 TGTGCCAGTAGTATCCAGCGGGTCACAGATACGCAGTATTTT CASSIQRVTDTQYF
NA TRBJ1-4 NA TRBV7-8 TGTGCCAGCAGCTTAAGGACAGCCGAAAAACTGTTTTTT CASSLRTAEKLFF
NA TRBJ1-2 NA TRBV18 TGTGCCAGCTCACCCTTACAGGGAGAGGGCGGCTACACCTTC CASSPLQGEGGYTF
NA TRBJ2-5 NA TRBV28 TGTGCCAGCAGTTCCTCCTCAAAACCCCCCAGGGTGCGAGAGACCCAGTACTTC CASSSSSKPPRVRETQYF
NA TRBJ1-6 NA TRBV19 TGTGCCAGTAGTATGATTGTCGGGGATGGGACCCTCCACTTT CASSMIVGDGTLHF
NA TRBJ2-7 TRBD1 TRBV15 TGTGCCACCAGCAGAACCAGGGGGTTCGAGCAGTACTTC CATSRTRGFEQYF
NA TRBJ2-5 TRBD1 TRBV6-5 TGTGCCAGCAGTTACAAGACAGGGGGCTTAGAGACCCAGTACTTC CASSYKTGGLETQYF
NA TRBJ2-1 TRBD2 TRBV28 TGTGCCAGCCTTCCCACTAGCGGAACGTACAATGAGCAGTTCTTC CASLPTSGTYNEQFF
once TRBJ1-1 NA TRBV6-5 TGTGCCAGCACTTTAGACACAATGAACACTGAAGCTTTCTTT CASTLDTMNTEAFF
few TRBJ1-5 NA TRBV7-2 TGTGCCAGCAGCTTTTCAGGTCCCTGGAGCAATCAGCCCCAGCATTTT CASSFSGPWSNQPQHF
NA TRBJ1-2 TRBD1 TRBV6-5 TGTGCCAGCAGTTGGGGGACAGGGGAATCCACCTTC CASSWGTGESTF
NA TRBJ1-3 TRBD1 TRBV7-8 TGTGCCAGCAGCTTACGACAGGGAAGCACCATATATTTT CASSLRQGSTIYF
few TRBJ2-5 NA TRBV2 TGTGCCAGCAGTGAAATCGGGCTAGCGATACAAGAGACCCAGTACTTC CASSEIGLAIQETQYF
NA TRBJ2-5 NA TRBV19 TGTGCCAGTAGTATAGGCTGGGGGGAACACTCCCCCCAAGAGACCCAGTACTTC CASSIGWGEHSPQETQYF
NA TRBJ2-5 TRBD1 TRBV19 TGTGCCAGTAGCAACAGGGGACGCGAGACCCAGTACTTC CASSNRGRETQYF
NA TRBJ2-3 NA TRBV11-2 TGTGCCAGCAGCTCCGCCAGAGATACGCAGTATTTT CASSSARDTQYF
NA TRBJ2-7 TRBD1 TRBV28 TGTGCCAGCAGTTTAAGACAGGGGTGGGAGCAGTACTTC CASSLRQGWEQYF
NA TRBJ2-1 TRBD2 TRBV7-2 TGTGCCAGCAGATGGAGCGGGGCCTCCTACAATGAGCAGTTCTTC CASRWSGASYNEQFF
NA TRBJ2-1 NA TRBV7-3 TGTGCCAGCAGCTCCGGGGGTTACAATGAGCAGTTCTTC CASSSGGYNEQFF
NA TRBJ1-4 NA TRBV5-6 TGTGCCAGCAGCTTGGGGCAGTGGGAGGAAAAACTGTTTTTT CASSLGQWEEKLFF
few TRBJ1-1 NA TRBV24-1 TGTGCCACCCATACGCAGGGGCTGAACACTGAAGCTTTCTTT CATHTQGLNTEAFF
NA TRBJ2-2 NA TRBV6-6 TGTGCCAGCAAGGGGGAAGGGAACACCGGGGAGCTGTTTTTT CASKGEGNTGELFF
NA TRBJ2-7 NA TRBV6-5 TGTGCCAGCAGTTATGTGGCCAGGACCTACGAGCAGTACTTC CASSYVARTYEQYF
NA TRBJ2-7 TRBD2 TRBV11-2 TGTGCCAGCAGCTGGACTAGCGGGGGGCCCTACGAGCAGTACTTC CASSWTSGGPYEQYF
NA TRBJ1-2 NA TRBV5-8 TGTGCCAGCAGCTTAACGGGCACTAGAACTCAGTTAAACTATGGCTACACCTTC CASSLTGTRTQLNYGYTF
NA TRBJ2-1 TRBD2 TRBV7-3 TGTGCCAGCAGCCTGACTAGCCCGCGGGTCTTC CASSLTSPRVF